These 18 T cell receptor beta chains originate from one sample sequenced in a study of technical replicates of blood from a handful of donors. Generated by immunoSEQ multiplex PCR, the TCRdb table keeps only in-frame clones and is missing some. The data show 14,000 or so clones, roughly 84% seen once. The source material was PBMCs. Receptors originate from a human donor in good health.

V gene TRBV5-1 combines with J gene TRBJ2-1; 7 bases are a match to TRBD1. J was trimmed by 0 bases and V by 4 bases; bases with no gene match: 4. The CDR3 has 15 residues. Germline V lookup: CDR1 SGHRS, CDR2 YFSETQ. CDR3 nucleotide sequence: TGCGCCAGCAGCCGGGACAGCGCCTCCTACAATGAGCAGTTCTTC. Protein sequence: CASSRDSASYNEQFF.

The gene calls are TRBV15 and TRBJ2-1; 10 bases agree with TRBD2. The J segment lost 0 bases and the V segment lost 10 bases, leaving 9 bases of the junction unmatched. Germline lookup yields CDR1 LNHNV and CDR2 YYDKDF (reference sequence). The CDR3 has 16 residues. The CDR3 DNA follows: TGTGCCATAGGGACTAGCGCCACGAGCTCCTACAATGAGCAGTTCTTC. Protein: CAIGTSATSSYNEQFF.

V and J are TRBV4-2 and TRBJ1-1, with a possible D match to TRBD1 (5 bases). Looked up from germline, CDR1 is LGHNA and CDR2 is YNFKEQ. Trimming shortened V by 0 bases and J by 1 base, and 18 bases separated the two germline ends. The CDR3 is 18 amino acids. CDR3 amino acids: CASSQDPDPMGGNTEAFF. CDR3 DNA: TGTGCCAGCAGCCAAGATCCCGACCCCATGGGGGGGAACACTGAAGCTTTCTTT.

The chain couples TRBV2 to TRBJ1-5; the match to TRBD1 covers 7 bases. Unmatched junction bases numbered 5, after V lost 5 bases and J lost 1 base. This CDR3 has 15 residues. Germline CDR1 and CDR2: SNHLY and FYNNEI. In nucleotides, the CDR3 is TGTGCCAGCAGTACCGACAGGGTCAGCAATCAGCCCCAGCATTTT. It translates to CASSTDRVSNQPQHF. Supplemented by reference TRBV2 and TRBJ1-5, the full variable domain reads EPEVTQTPSHQVTQMGQEVILRCVPISNHLYFYWYRQILGQKVEFLVSFYNNEISEKSEIFDDQFSVERPDGSNFTLKIRSTKLEDSAMYFCASSTDRVSNQPQHFGDGTRLSIL.

This clone showed up just a few times. This chain connects TRBV6-1 to TRBJ2-1; D is undetermined. The ends were cut back, 1 base at V and 1 base at J, with 17 bases in the middle. Germline V gene data show CDR1 as MNHNS and CDR2 as SASEGT. CDR3 length: 18 residues. The chain's CDR3 is CASSEDSSQWWSYNEQFF. The DNA for the CDR3 is TGTGCCAGCAGTGAAGATTCCAGTCAGTGGTGGTCCTACAATGAGCAGTTCTTC.

The gene calls are TRBV2 and TRBJ2-1, with 10 bases lining up with TRBD1. Germline V gives CDR1 SNHLY, CDR2 FYNNEI. There are 17 residues in the CDR3. Trimming cost V 7 bases and J 3 bases; bases outside gene matches: 12. DNA of the CDR3: TGTGCCAGCAACCGGGACAGGGGATTTGTGAACTACAATGAGCAGTTCTTC. This codes for CASNRDRGFVNYNEQFF.

The chain recombines TRBV30 with TRBJ2-1; possibly TRBD1 for D (5 bases). The CDR3 runs to 13 residues. In germline, CDR1 is GTSNPN, CDR2 SVGIG (reference sequence). The ends were cut back, 5 bases at V and 12 bases at J, with 20 bases in the middle. CDR3 sequence reads: CAWGSQENKVQFF. DNA for the CDR3: TGTGCCTGGGGTTCACAGGAGAACAAGGTGCAGTTCTTC.

V is TRBV19 and J is TRBJ1-2; weak D call: TRBD1 (6 bases). The germline CDR1 and CDR2 sequences are LNHDA and SQIVND (reference sequence). V shed 4 bases and J shed 5 bases, with 11 bases lying between them. This CDR3 has 13 amino acids. CDR3 sequence: CASSTRQDYGYTF. The DNA of the CDR3 is TGTGCCAGTAGTACCCGACAGGATTATGGCTACACCTTC.

CDR3 region: CASSSSAGALYTQYF. For the CDR3, the DNA is TGTGCCAGCTCATCCTCAGCGGGGGCCCTTTATACGCAGTATTTT. This chain links TRBV18 with TRBJ2-3; TRBD2 agrees at 8 bases. Per the germline V gene, CDR1 is KGHSH and CDR2 is LQKENI. There are 15 residues in the CDR3. The V segment lost 5 bases and the J segment 7 bases; nucleotides outside the gene matches: 11. The entire variable domain, with the rest obtained from reference TRBV18 and TRBJ2-3, is as follows: NAGVMQNPRHLVRRRGQEARLRCSPMKGHSHVYWYRQLPEEGLKFMVYLQKENIIDESGMPKERFSAEFPKEGPSILRIQQVVRGDSAAYFCASSSSAGALYTQYFGPGTRLTVL.

The chain has TRBV18 and TRBJ2-1, with D possibly TRBD1 on 6 matching bases. This CDR3 region has 12 residues. Germline CDR1 and CDR2: KGHSH and LQKENI. V was pared by 6 bases and J by 8 bases, with 11 bases between. CDR3 DNA: TGTGCCAGCTCCAGACAGGCCCATGAGCAGTTCTTC. This sequence encodes CASSRQAHEQFF. Filled out from reference TRBV18 and TRBJ2-1, the complete variable domain reads NAGVMQNPRHLVRRRGQEARLRCSPMKGHSHVYWYRQLPEEGLKFMVYLQKENIIDESGMPKERFSAEFPKEGPSILRIQQVVRGDSAAYFCASSRQAHEQFFGPGTRLTVL.

The V gene is TRBV5-4, the J gene TRBJ1-5; 9 bases align to TRBD1. Germline assignment: CDR1 SGHNT and CDR2 YYREEE (reference sequence). Trimming took 3 bases from V and 4 from J; bases not matched to a gene: 5. The CDR3 contains 15 residues. CDR3 DNA sequence: TGTGCCAGCAGCTCAGGGACAGGGACGAATCAGCCCCAGCATTTT. Encoded protein: CASSSGTGTNQPQHF.

The chain combines TRBV15 with TRBJ2-1, with TRBD1 matching 10 bases. Trimming cost V 1 base and J 9 bases; bases outside gene matches: 9. CDR1 LNHNV and CDR2 YYDKDF come from the germline V gene (reference sequence). This CDR3 region has 16 residues. The CDR3 DNA reads as TGTGCCACCAGCAGAGGACGGGACAGGGGTTTAACTGAGCAGTTCTTC. This translates into CATSRGRDRGLTEQFF. Full variable domain (rest looked up from reference TRBV15 and TRBJ2-1): DAMVIQNPRYQVTQFGKPVTLSCSQTLNHNVMYWYQQKSSQAPKLLFHYYDKDFNNEADTPDNFQSRRPNTSFCFLDIRSPGLGDTAMYLCATSRGRDRGLTEQFFGPGTRLTVL.

The V and J genes are TRBV27 and TRBJ2-5; D may be TRBD2 (6 bases). The CDR3 length is 15 residues. The V gene lost 5 bases and the J gene lost 1 base, with 14 bases spanning the gap. The germline gives CDR1 MNHEY, CDR2 SMNVEV (reference sequence). CDR3 coding DNA: TGTGCCAGCAGTCAGCGGGCGCCCAGCCAAGAGACCCAGTACTTC. As protein: CASSQRAPSQETQYF.

The rearrangement joins TRBV14 to TRBJ2-7; TRBD2 aligns across 9 bases. V was clipped by 2 bases and J by 4 bases; unmatched bases: 15. CDR1 and CDR2 from the germline V gene are SGHDN and FVKESK. The length of the CDR3 is 18 residues. CDR3 region: CASSQRVRAGGERYEQYF. In DNA form, the CDR3 reads TGTGCCAGCAGCCAACGGGTCCGAGCGGGAGGAGAAAGATACGAGCAGTACTTC.

V gene TRBV28 combines with J gene TRBJ2-5; 11 bases agree with TRBD1. Trimming took 5 bases from V and 6 from J; bases not matched to a gene: 8. The CDR3 spans 15 residues. Germline assignment: CDR1 MDHEN and CDR2 SYDVKM. The CDR3 sequence: CASSPRTGGFKTQYF. Written as DNA, the CDR3 is TGTGCCAGCAGTCCCCGGACAGGGGGCTTTAAGACCCAGTACTTC.

The chain carries TRBV6-5 and TRBJ2-5, with 7 nucleotides matching TRBD2. This CDR3 region has 15 residues. Germline V gene data show CDR1 as MNHEY and CDR2 as SVGAGI. The ends lost 0 bases at V and 4 bases at J; junction bases unmatched: 5. Here the CDR3 DNA reads TGTGCCAGCAGTTACTCGGGAGGGCCGGGAGAGACCCAGTACTTC. It translates to CASSYSGGPGETQYF.

J is TRBJ2-3 and V is TRBV19; possibly TRBD2 for D (7 bases). The CDR3 contains 14 residues. V lost 5 bases and J 5 bases, leaving 14 bases between the germline ends. CDR1 is LNHDA, CDR2 SQIVND, per germline (reference sequence). The CDR3, as DNA: TGTGCCAGTAGTGCTAGCGGAGGGGGAGATACGCAGTATTTT. Translating gives CASSASGGGDTQYF. Together with reference TRBV19 and TRBJ2-3, the CDR3 gives the full variable domain: DGGITQSPKYLFRKEGQNVTLSCEQNLNHDAMYWYRQDPGQGLRLIYYSQIVNDFQKGDIAEGYSVSREKKESFPLTVTSAQKNPTAFYLCASSASGGGDTQYFGPGTRLTVL.

The chain joins TRBV2 to TRBJ1-2; the D gene is possibly TRBD1 (6 bases). Germline V gene lookup returns CDR1 SNHLY and CDR2 FYNNEI. The CDR3 contains 13 residues. V was pared by 6 bases and J by 3 bases, with 11 bases between. The CDR3 reads CASSWGHDYGYTF. The CDR3 DNA sequence: TGTGCCAGCAGCTGGGGGCATGACTATGGCTACACCTTC.